The 28 T cell receptor beta chains below were found in one sample sequenced in a study of blood T cell repertoires in COVID-19. The table came from immunoSEQ multiplex PCR; TCRdb's copy has only in-frame clones and leaves some out. The table includes about 360,000 clones, around 88% detected once. The sequenced sample was peripheral blood. These receptors originate from a woman aged 55-70 years with COVID-19, enrolled during active disease.

The chain couples TRBV4-2 to TRBJ2-7; 11 nucleotides align to TRBD2. After removal of 5 bases from V and 6 bases from J, the junction contained 9 bases not matched to a gene. The germline V gene encodes CDR1 LGHNA and CDR2 YNFKEQ. The CDR3 has 15 amino acids. The chain's CDR3 is CASSGNSGGAPEQYF. Written as DNA, the CDR3 is TGTGCCAGCAGCGGAAATAGCGGGGGGGCTCCCGAGCAGTACTTC.

The V and J genes are TRBV6-5 and TRBJ1-2, with a weak D call TRBD1 (6 bases). CDR1 is MNHEY and CDR2 is SVGAGI in the germline V gene. V was cut by 1 base and J by 6 bases, with 12 bases left in between. The CDR3 runs 14 residues. CDR3 region: CASSYYQGSDGYTF. The DNA of the CDR3 is TGTGCCAGCAGTTACTATCAGGGGTCCGATGGCTACACCTTC.

On this clone itself: One end of the junction fails to match germline, which may point to a read error. The gene calls are TRBV2 and TRBJ2-1; 9 positions agree with TRBD2. Germline V lookup: CDR1 SNHLY, CDR2 FYNNEI. This CDR3 has 16 amino acids. The CDR3 nucleotides are TGTGCCAGCAGTGGGCTGCGGGGGGGCTCCAACAATGAGCAGTTCTTC. It specifies CASSGLRGGSNNEQFF.

The genes are TRBV18 and TRBJ2-2; TRBD1 matches at 7 bases. The CDR3 runs to 14 residues. Germline CDR1 is KGHSH and CDR2 is LQKENI. Germline trimming cut 4 bases from V and 2 bases from J; bases unmatched to any gene: 1. CDR3 in DNA: TGTGCCAGCTCACAGGGGGCAAACACCGGGGAGCTGTTTTTT. It is translated as CASSQGANTGELFF. The full variable domain, its missing parts supplied by reference TRBV18 and TRBJ2-2, is NAGVMQNPRHLVRRRGQEARLRCSPMKGHSHVYWYRQLPEEGLKFMVYLQKENIIDESGMPKERFSAEFPKEGPSILRIQQVVRGDSAAYFCASSQGANTGELFFGEGSRLTVL.

This chain links TRBV19 with TRBJ1-6, with D possibly being TRBD1 (5 bases). Germline CDR1 LNHDA, CDR2 SQIVND (reference sequence). CDR3 length: 15 residues. Trimming stripped 5 bases from V and 10 bases from J, with 18 bases between. The CDR3 DNA follows: TGTGCCAGTAGTCAGGGAGGAGGAGGATACTCACCCCTCCACTTT. It encodes CASSQGGGGYSPLHF. The entire variable domain, with the rest obtained from reference TRBV19 and TRBJ1-6, is as follows: DGGITQSPKYLFRKEGQNVTLSCEQNLNHDAMYWYRQDPGQGLRLIYYSQIVNDFQKGDIAEGYSVSREKKESFPLTVTSAQKNPTAFYLCASSQGGGGYSPLHFGNGTRLTVT.

This chain joins TRBV11-2 and TRBJ1-1; tentative D call: TRBD1 (5 bases). This CDR3 contains 12 residues. V lost 5 bases and J lost 2, with 6 bases in between. From germline, CDR1 is SGHAT and CDR2 FQNNGV. CDR3 nucleotide sequence: TGTGCCAGCAGCCGGACAAACACTGAAGCTTTCTTT. It codes for CASSRTNTEAFF. Combining the CDR3 with reference TRBV11-2 and TRBJ1-1 gives the whole variable domain EAGVAQSPRYKIIEKRQSVAFWCNPISGHATLYWYQQILGQGPKLLIQFQNNGVVDDSQLPKDRFSAERLKGVDSTLKIQPAKLEDSAVYLCASSRTNTEAFFGQGTRLTVV.

The chain joins TRBV7-3 to TRBJ2-3; D is perhaps TRBD2 (6 bases). There are 16 residues in the CDR3. Germline V CDR1 and CDR2: SGHTA, FQGTGA. The V end was cut by 4 bases, the J end by 2 bases, with 16 bases between. Here the CDR3 DNA reads TGTGCCAGCAGCTCTCCCGGGACTGGCTACACAGATACGCAGTATTTT. Residues: CASSSPGTGYTDTQYF. Full variable domain (rest looked up from reference TRBV7-3 and TRBJ2-3): GAGVSQTPSNKVTEKGKYVELRCDPISGHTALYWYRQSLGQGPEFLIYFQGTGAADDSGLPNDRFFAVRPEGSVSTLKIQRTERGDSAVYLCASSSPGTGYTDTQYFGPGTRLTVL.

The rearrangement joins TRBV9 to TRBJ2-3; 12 nucleotides line up with TRBD2. There are 14 residues in the CDR3. Per germline, CDR1 SGDLS and CDR2 YYNGEE. The trim removed 2 bases at V and 6 bases at J, leaving 1 base unmatched. CDR3 in amino acids: CASSVTSGGDTQYF. DNA for the CDR3: TGTGCCAGCAGCGTGACTAGCGGGGGTGATACGCAGTATTTT.

V usage is TRBV14 and J usage is TRBJ1-1; tentative D call: TRBD1 (6 bases). Looked up from germline, CDR1 is SGHDN and CDR2 is FVKESK. This CDR3 comprises 13 residues. The V end was cut by 8 bases, the J end by 2 bases, with 12 bases between. DNA for the CDR3: TGTGCCAGCTCCATACAGGGAAACACTGAAGCTTTCTTT. Its translation: CASSIQGNTEAFF.

The chain links TRBV5-1 to TRBJ2-7; TRBD1 agrees at 12 bases. The CDR3 consists of 15 residues. V was pared by 5 bases and J by 3 bases, with 6 bases of the junction left unmatched. Germline V lookup: CDR1 SGHRS, CDR2 YFSETQ. The CDR3 loop is CASRVGTGGFYEQYF. CDR3 nucleotide sequence: TGCGCCAGCAGGGTCGGGACAGGGGGCTTCTACGAGCAGTACTTC.

This chain joins TRBV7-3 and TRBJ2-5; 9 nucleotides line up with TRBD1. This CDR3 spans 17 amino acids. Trimming took 5 bases from V and 0 from J; bases not matched to a gene: 10. The germline CDR1 and CDR2 sequences are SGHTA and FQGTGA. The chain's CDR3 is CASSETGRDRDQETQYF. CDR3 DNA: TGTGCCAGCAGCGAAACCGGGCGGGACAGGGACCAAGAGACCCAGTACTTC.

With respect to this clone: Within the sample, other DNA sequences also encode this same CDR3. The chain combines TRBV5-4 with TRBJ1-2; perhaps TRBD1 as D (6 bases). Germline assignment: CDR1 SGHNT and CDR2 YYREEE (reference sequence). The CDR3 sequence is 13 residues long. The V gene lost 4 bases and the J gene lost 2 bases, with 9 bases spanning the gap. The CDR3 loop is CASSQTGNYGYTF. The CDR3 DNA sequence: TGTGCCAGCAGCCAAACAGGGAACTATGGCTACACCTTC.

This clone was recorded a few times. The chain carries TRBV9 and TRBJ2-3, with 8 bases matching TRBD2. The V and J ends lost 4 bases and 3 bases, in that order; junction bases with no gene match: 7. This CDR3 spans 15 amino acids. The germline V gene has CDR1 SGDLS and CDR2 YYNGEE. The CDR3 sequence is CASSPGTSVTDTQYF. In DNA, the CDR3 is TGTGCCAGCAGCCCCGGGACTAGTGTTACAGATACGCAGTATTTT.

This clone was found once. The gene calls are TRBV30 and TRBJ1-2; D possibly corresponds to TRBD1 (6 bases). CDR1 and CDR2 (germline): GTSNPN, SVGIG (reference sequence). Trimming removed 5 bases at V and 4 bases at J, with 17 bases between. The CDR3 has 14 amino acids. The CDR3, as DNA: TGTGCCTGGGCGCCACAGGGCTTAGTCTATGGCTACACCTTC. Translated: CAWAPQGLVYGYTF.

This clone was seen only a few times. V and J are TRBV9 and TRBJ2-3; 9 positions agree with TRBD2. The CDR3 spans 15 residues. The ends lost 0 bases at V and 9 bases at J; junction bases unmatched: 8. In germline, CDR1 is SGDLS, CDR2 YYNGEE. Here the CDR3 reads CASSVGASGDNTQYF. CDR3 DNA: TGTGCCAGCAGCGTAGGGGCTAGCGGGGATAACACGCAGTATTTT.

The rearrangement joins TRBV5-5 to TRBJ1-1; TRBD1 matches at 10 bases. After removal of 2 bases from V and 0 bases from J, the junction contained 10 bases not matched to a gene. There are 18 residues in the CDR3. Germline V gene sequence: CDR1 SGHKS, CDR2 YYEKEE (reference sequence). The chain's CDR3 is CASSFIPGQGLMNTEAFF. The CDR3 DNA is TGTGCCAGCAGCTTTATACCGGGACAGGGGTTAATGAACACTGAAGCTTTCTTT.

The chain joins TRBV27 to TRBJ2-1; D possibly corresponds to TRBD1 (5 bases). V was shortened by 7 bases and J by 7 bases, with 17 bases between the two germline ends. CDR1 is MNHEY and CDR2 is SMNVEV in the germline V gene (reference sequence). CDR3 size: 14 residues. The CDR3 nucleotides read TGTGCCAGCAACTCTCCTCCGCAGGGAAATGAGCAGTTCTTC. As protein: CASNSPPQGNEQFF.

The chain combines TRBV2 with TRBJ2-2; D unresolved. V dropped 5 bases and J dropped 5 bases, with 9 bases sitting between them. CDR1 SNHLY and CDR2 FYNNEI come from the germline V gene. This CDR3 region has 13 residues. CDR3: CASSPSQTGELFF. The DNA for the CDR3 is TGTGCCAGCAGTCCCTCACAGACCGGGGAGCTGTTTTTT.

This chain connects TRBV5-4 to TRBJ2-3, with a tentative D call TRBD2 (6 bases). Trimming pared 4 bases from V and 0 bases from J, leaving 18 bases between. Germline V CDR1 and CDR2: SGHNT, YYREEE (reference sequence). This CDR3 spans 17 amino acids. In DNA, the CDR3 is TGTGCCAGCAGCACGCCACCTGGGGCGGGGAGCACAGATACGCAGTATTTT. This codes for CASSTPPGAGSTDTQYF.

This sequence joins TRBV4-3 and TRBJ1-4; D perhaps matches TRBD1 (6 bases). The CDR3 is 17 residues long. V was pared by 0 bases and J by 7 bases, with 18 bases between. Looked up from germline, CDR1 is LGHNA and CDR2 is YSLEER. The CDR3: CASSQDVAGDEGEKLFF. The CDR3 nucleotides are TGCGCCAGCAGCCAAGACGTGGCAGGGGATGAGGGTGAAAAACTGTTTTTT.

The genes are TRBV5-4 and TRBJ1-4; 7 nucleotides line up with TRBD1. The germline V gene has CDR1 SGHNT and CDR2 YYREEE (reference sequence). The CDR3 is 14 residues long. The V gene end was trimmed by 4 bases and the J gene end by 3 bases; junction bases not matched to a gene: 3. The CDR3 sequence is CASSPGTANEKLFF. CDR3 coding DNA: TGTGCCAGCAGCCCCGGGACAGCTAATGAAAAACTGTTTTTT.

CDR3 sequence reads: CASSFDTGTGNEQFF. In DNA form, the CDR3 reads TGTGCCAGCAGTTTCGACACAGGGACGGGGAATGAGCAGTTCTTC. The V call is TRBV6-5, the J call TRBJ2-1, with D perhaps matching TRBD1 (6 bases). The CDR3 spans 15 residues. The V gene lost 4 bases and the J gene lost 7 bases, with 17 bases spanning the gap. CDR1 is MNHEY, CDR2 SVGAGI, per germline.

V is TRBV5-1 and J is TRBJ1-2; 11 nucleotides align to TRBD1. Germline V lookup: CDR1 SGHRS, CDR2 YFSETQ. The CDR3 has 14 amino acids. After removal of 4 bases from V and 6 bases from J, the junction contained 5 bases not matched to a gene. The CDR3: CASSRTGGEDGYTF. CDR3 sequence (DNA): TGCGCCAGCAGCAGGACAGGGGGCGAGGATGGCTACACCTTC.

The chain has TRBV7-2 and TRBJ2-1, with D perhaps matching TRBD2 (6 bases). Germline assignment: CDR1 SGHTA and CDR2 FQGNSA. This CDR3 region has 13 residues. Trimming pared 5 bases from V and 12 bases from J, leaving 17 bases between. The CDR3 DNA is TGTGCCAGCAGCCCCTTTGCGGGGCTAGGGCAGTTCTTC. This encodes CASSPFAGLGQFF. Full variable domain (outside the CDR3, taken from reference TRBV7-2 and TRBJ2-1): GAGVSQSPSNKVTEKGKDVELRCDPISGHTALYWYRQSLGQGLEFLIYFQGNSAPDKSGLPSDRFSAERTGGSVSTLTIQRTQQEDSAVYLCASSPFAGLGQFFGPGTRLTVL.

This chain uses TRBV9 with TRBJ2-2; D is unresolved. V was trimmed by 6 bases and J by 4 bases, leaving 10 bases between them. There are 13 residues in the CDR3. Germline CDR1 reads SGDLS; CDR2 reads YYNGEE. CDR3 region: CASTPGSTGELFF. The CDR3 nucleotides are TGTGCCAGCACCCCCGGGTCCACCGGGGAGCTGTTTTTT.

On this clone: Since a much larger clone is just one base distant, this may be a read error. Other DNA sequences of this sample code for an identical CDR3. The chain has TRBV3-1 (or the pseudogene TRBV3-2) and TRBJ1-1; possibly TRBD1 for D (6 bases). The CDR3 has 13 residues. Germline lookup yields CDR1 LGHDT and CDR2 YNNKEL (reference sequence). Trimming pared 4 bases from V and 1 base from J, leaving 7 bases between. This CDR3 is CASSLQGNTEAFF. DNA for the CDR3: TGTGCCAGCAGCCTACAGGGGAACACTGAAGCTTTCTTT.

The chain combines TRBV6-5 with TRBJ2-6; tentative D call: TRBD2 (5 bases). V gave up 5 bases and J gave up 2 bases, with 10 bases separating them. This CDR3 is 15 amino acids long. Germline V CDR1 and CDR2: MNHEY, SVGAGI. The CDR3 sequence is CASSNEGTGANVLTF. CDR3 sequence (DNA): TGTGCCAGCAGTAACGAGGGTACTGGGGCCAACGTCCTGACTTTC.

The chain has TRBV29-1 and TRBJ1-4; D remains ambiguous. The CDR3 runs to 18 residues. CDR1 and CDR2 (germline): SQVTM, ANQGSEA. V lost 4 bases, J lost 3 bases, and 24 bases lay in between. CDR3: CSVAIPYDGSEANEKLFF. In DNA form, the CDR3 reads TGCAGCGTTGCAATCCCCTACGACGGGTCGGAAGCTAATGAAAAACTGTTTTTT.